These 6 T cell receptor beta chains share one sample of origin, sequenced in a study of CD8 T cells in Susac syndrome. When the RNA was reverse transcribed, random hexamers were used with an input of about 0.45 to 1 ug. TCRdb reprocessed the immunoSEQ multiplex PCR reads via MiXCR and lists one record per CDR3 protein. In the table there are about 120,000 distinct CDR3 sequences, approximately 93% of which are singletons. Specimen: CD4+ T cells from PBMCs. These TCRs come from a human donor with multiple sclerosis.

CDR3 in amino acids: CASSLSKRVTDTQYF. The CDR3 DNA reads TGTGCCAGCAGCTTATCGAAGCGGGTCACAGATACGCAGTATTTT. The V call is TRBV7-9, the J call TRBJ2-3; TRBD2 is a possible D gene (6 bases). The V end was cut by 2 bases, the J end by 2 bases, with 11 bases between. CDR3 size: 15 residues. Germline CDR1 SEHNR, CDR2 FQNEAQ (reference sequence).

CDR3 bases: TGCAGCGTTGGACAGCCACTCAGTTATGGCTACACCTTC. It codes for CSVGQPLSYGYTF. The chain is built from TRBV29-1 and TRBJ1-2, with D perhaps TRBD1 (5 bases). V was trimmed by 4 bases and J by 5 bases, leaving 14 bases between them. Germline assignment: CDR1 SQVTM and CDR2 ANQGSEA. The CDR3 covers 13 residues. The full variable domain, in which reference TRBV29-1 and TRBJ1-2 provide the parts outside the CDR3, is SAVISQKPSRDICQRGTSLTIQCQVDSQVTMMFWYRQQPGQSLTLIATANQGSEATYESGFVIDKFPISRPNLTFSTLTVSNMSPEDSSIYLCSVGQPLSYGYTFGSGTRLTVV.

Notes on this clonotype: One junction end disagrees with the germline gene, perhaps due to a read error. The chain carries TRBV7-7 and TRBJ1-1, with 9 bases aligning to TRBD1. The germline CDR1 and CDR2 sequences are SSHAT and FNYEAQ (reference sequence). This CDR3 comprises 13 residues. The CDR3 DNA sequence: TGTGCTAGCAGCCGGGACAGGGAAACTGAAGCTTTCTTT. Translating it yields CASSRDRETEAFF. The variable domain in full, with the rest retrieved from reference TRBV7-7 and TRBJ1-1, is GAGVSQSPRYKVTKRGQDVTLRCDPISSHATLYWYQQALGQGPEFLTYFNYEAQPDKSGLPSDRFSAERPEGSISTLTIQRTEQRDSAMYRCASSRDRETEAFFGQGTRLTVV.

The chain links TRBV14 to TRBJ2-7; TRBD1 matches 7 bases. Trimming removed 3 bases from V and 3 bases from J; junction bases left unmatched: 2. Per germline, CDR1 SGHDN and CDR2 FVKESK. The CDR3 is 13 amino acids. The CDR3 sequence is CASSQAGGYEQYF. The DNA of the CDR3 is TGTGCCAGCAGCCAGGCAGGGGGCTACGAGCAGTACTTC. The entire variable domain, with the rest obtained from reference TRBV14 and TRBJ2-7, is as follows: EAGVTQFPSHSVIEKGQTVTLRCDPISGHDNLYWYRRVMGKEIKFLLHFVKESKQDESGMPNNRFLAERTGGTYSTLKVQPAELEDSGVYFCASSQAGGYEQYFGPGTRLTVT.

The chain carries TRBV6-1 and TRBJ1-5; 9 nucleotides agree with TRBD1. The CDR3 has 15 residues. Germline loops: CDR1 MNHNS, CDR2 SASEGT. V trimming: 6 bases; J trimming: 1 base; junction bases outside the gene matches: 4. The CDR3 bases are TGTGCCAGCAGCGTTGGACAGGGGAGCAATCAGCCCCAGCATTTT. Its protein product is CASSVGQGSNQPQHF.

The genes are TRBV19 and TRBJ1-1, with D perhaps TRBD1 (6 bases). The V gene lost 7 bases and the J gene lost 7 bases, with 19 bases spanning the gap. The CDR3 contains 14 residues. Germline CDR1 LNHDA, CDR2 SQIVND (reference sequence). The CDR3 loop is CASTPEGGRGEAFF. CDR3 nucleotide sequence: TGTGCCAGTACCCCGGAGGGGGGACGGGGTGAAGCTTTCTTT. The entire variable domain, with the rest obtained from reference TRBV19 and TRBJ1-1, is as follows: DGGITQSPKYLFRKEGQNVTLSCEQNLNHDAMYWYRQDPGQGLRLIYYSQIVNDFQKGDIAEGYSVSREKKESFPLTVTSAQKNPTAFYLCASTPEGGRGEAFFGQGTRLTVV.